These T cell receptor beta chains were read from a single sample in a study of identical twins. A single record per CDR3 protein comes from TCRdb applying MiXCR to the 5' RACE reads. The table has about 280,000 distinct CDR3 sequences, 8% to 9% seen once. These records were also assigned to another study, of yellow fever vaccine responses in identical twins.

Input material: memory (CD45RO+) T cells sorted from blood. The source is a woman between 18 and 30 years old in good health. Each CDR3 is given with its conserved first and last residue. Fields, in order: D gene, clone size, V gene, J gene, CDR3 protein, CDR3 DNA. The D gene is left open where the match is weak. Not every row has a clone size; where given, it reads once, few, many or a size class.

-	-	TRBV12-3/TRBV12-4	TRBJ2-5	CASSFSVAGLPETQYF	TGTGCCAGCAGTTTTTCTGTGGCGGGCCTTCCGGAGACCCAGTACTTC
TRBD2	many	TRBV7-9	TRBJ2-1	CASLRWGGDSSYNEQFF	TGTGCCAGCCTCCGATGGGGGGGGGACTCATCCTACAATGAGCAGTTCTTC
TRBD1	many	TRBV2	TRBJ2-7	CASRYQGAAYEQYF	TGTGCCAGCAGATACCAGGGGGCGGCCTACGAGCAGTACTTC
-	many	TRBV7-9	TRBJ2-2	CASSLYIGTKTGELFF	TGTGCCAGCAGCTTATACATTGGGACGAAAACCGGGGAGCTGTTTTTT
-	few	TRBV5-6	TRBJ2-7	CASSLEWVSYEQYF	TGTGCCAGCAGCTTGGAGTGGGTTTCCTACGAGCAGTACTTC
-	few	TRBV10-3	TRBJ2-1	CAISEGLGGGNEQFF	TGTGCCATCAGTGAAGGACTGGGGGGCGGCAATGAGCAGTTCTTC
TRBD2	-	TRBV12-3/TRBV12-4	TRBJ2-1	CASSHSGKSYNEQFF	TGTGCCAGCAGCCATAGCGGGAAGTCCTACAATGAGCAGTTCTTC
TRBD1	-	TRBV5-8	TRBJ1-4	CASSLWTGLNEKLFF	TGTGCCAGCAGCTTGTGGACAGGGCTTAATGAAAAACTGTTTTTT
TRBD1	few	TRBV28	TRBJ1-5	CASRRTGGWGNQPQHF	TGTGCCAGCAGAAGAACAGGGGGCTGGGGCAATCAGCCCCAGCATTTT
TRBD1	-	TRBV2	TRBJ2-2	CASSEQGASTGELFF	TGTGCCAGCAGTGAGCAGGGGGCGAGCACCGGGGAGCTGTTTTTT
TRBD1	-	TRBV4-1	TRBJ1-5	CASSQEVPGQVNQPQHF	TGCGCCAGCAGCCAAGAGGTACCGGGACAGGTGAATCAGCCCCAGCATTTT
-	many	TRBV3-1	TRBJ2-3	CASSQTDGSTDTQYF	TGTGCCAGCAGCCAGACGGACGGGTCCACAGATACGCAGTATTTT
TRBD2	many	TRBV3-1	TRBJ2-5	CASSQEGSLAGTTLYF	TGTGCCAGCAGCCAAGAAGGTTCGCTAGCGGGGACCACCTTGTACTTC
TRBD1	few	TRBV15	TRBJ2-1	CATSRRDRGTYEQFF	TGTGCCACCAGCAGACGGGACAGGGGTACCTATGAGCAGTTCTTC
TRBD2	few	TRBV3-1	TRBJ2-5	CASSQDRRLAGGKTQYF	TGTGCCAGCAGCCAAGATAGAAGACTAGCGGGGGGGAAGACCCAGTACTTC
-	many	TRBV12-3/TRBV12-4	TRBJ2-1	CASSPRQVLEQFF	TGTGCCAGCAGTCCCCGACAGGTCTTGGAGCAGTTCTTC
TRBD2	many	TRBV20-1	TRBJ2-2	CSARDLAGDTGELFF	TGCAGTGCTAGAGATCTAGCGGGAGACACCGGGGAGCTGTTTTTT
TRBD2	few	TRBV11-3	TRBJ2-1	CASSTDAGGPGNEQFF	TGTGCCAGCAGCACAGACGCGGGAGGGCCGGGCAATGAGCAGTTCTTC
TRBD2	-	TRBV15	TRBJ2-3	CATRNSGSGTDTQYF	TGTGCCACCAGGAATAGCGGGAGCGGTACAGATACGCAGTATTTT
-	few	TRBV20-1	TRBJ2-5	CSAQTDRGQETQYF	TGCAGTGCCCAGACAGATAGGGGGCAAGAGACCCAGTACTTC
TRBD1	few	TRBV10-3	TRBJ1-2	CAISEVATGDGYTF	TGTGCCATCAGTGAGGTCGCGACAGGGGATGGCTACACCTTC
-	few	TRBV20-1	TRBJ1-4	CSANRVGEKLFF	TGCAGTGCAAACAGGGTAGGGGAAAAACTGTTTTTT
-	few	TRBV5-1	TRBJ1-1	CASSQSGNTEAFF	TGCGCCAGCAGCCAATCAGGGAACACTGAAGCTTTCTTT
TRBD2	-	TRBV5-1	TRBJ2-1	CASSGRPQEIALAGESEQFF	TGCGCCAGCAGTGGGAGACCCCAAGAAATAGCCCTAGCGGGAGAGAGTGAGCAGTTCTTC
TRBD1	few	TRBV3-1	TRBJ1-5	CASSQDTGVQPQHF	TGTGCCAGCAGCCAAGATACAGGGGTTCAGCCCCAGCATTTT
-	few	TRBV7-6	TRBJ2-2	CASGGGNTGELFF	TGTGCCAGCGGGGGGGGCAACACCGGGGAGCTGTTTTTT
-	-	TRBV3-1	TRBJ1-1	CASTSAGGRNTEAFF	TGTGCCAGCACCTCGGCCGGAGGGAGGAACACTGAAGCTTTCTTT
-	-	TRBV24-1	TRBJ2-1	CATCDLGLGPGGQSSYNEQFF	TGTGCCACCTGTGATTTGGGTCTGGGGCCAGGAGGACAGAGCTCCTACAATGAGCAGTTCTTC
TRBD2	-	TRBV7-9	TRBJ2-7	CASSPRAGGFYEQYF	TGTGCCAGCAGCCCACGGGCGGGAGGCTTCTACGAGCAGTACTTC
TRBD2	-	TRBV6-1	TRBJ2-2	CASSALAGANTGELFF	TGTGCCAGCAGCGCCCTAGCGGGAGCGAACACCGGGGAGCTGTTTTTT
TRBD2	many	TRBV28	TRBJ2-1	CASSIAGGSSYNEQFF	TGTGCCAGCAGTATAGCGGGAGGGAGCTCCTACAATGAGCAGTTCTTC
-	many	TRBV5-1	TRBJ1-1	CASRQVSFTEAFF	TGCGCCAGCAGACAGGTTTCATTCACTGAAGCTTTCTTT
TRBD2	many	TRBV7-8	TRBJ2-2	CASSPTSSGGLTAGELFF	TGTGCCAGCAGCCCTACGTCTAGCGGGGGCCTAACGGCCGGGGAGCTGTTTTTT
-	many	TRBV5-1	TRBJ2-1	CASSLPGAGYNEQFF	TGCGCCAGCAGCTTGCCGGGGGCCGGATACAATGAGCAGTTCTTC
-	-	TRBV14	TRBJ2-6	CASSRRDTISGANVLTF	TGTGCCAGCAGCCGAAGGGACACCATCTCTGGGGCCAACGTCCTGACTTTC
-	few	TRBV6-1	TRBJ2-2	CASSDRGTTGELFF	TGTGCCAGCAGTGACCGGGGGACCACCGGGGAGCTGTTTTTT
-	-	TRBV6-1	TRBJ2-2	CASSEVLQVGLAGELFF	TGTGCCAGCAGTGAAGTGCTACAGGTTGGGTTGGCCGGGGAGCTGTTTTTT
TRBD1	few	TRBV28	TRBJ1-5	CASSSTGANQPQHF	TGTGCCAGCAGTTCAACAGGGGCAAATCAGCCCCAGCATTTT
TRBD1	-	TRBV20-1	TRBJ2-7	CSARDWAGGGYEQYF	TGCAGTGCTAGAGATTGGGCAGGGGGCGGTTACGAGCAGTACTTC
TRBD2	few	TRBV7-9	TRBJ2-1	CASSLGGAGGNEQFF	TGTGCCAGCAGCCTCGGAGGAGCGGGAGGCAATGAGCAGTTCTTC
TRBD1	many	TRBV2	TRBJ2-1	CASSDGQGARNEQFF	TGTGCCAGCAGTGATGGGCAGGGGGCCCGCAATGAGCAGTTCTTC
-	-	TRBV3-1	TRBJ2-2	CASSQERAGWADNTGELFF	TGTGCCAGCAGCCAAGAAAGGGCCGGGTGGGCTGATAACACCGGGGAGCTGTTTTTT
TRBD1	many	TRBV5-1	TRBJ1-5	CASSKYRDRSNQPQHF	TGCGCCAGCAGCAAATACAGGGACAGGAGCAATCAGCCCCAGCATTTT
-	-	TRBV3-1	TRBJ1-2	CASSGDTGFGYTF	TGTGCCAGCAGCGGAGACACAGGGTTCGGCTACACCTTC
-	few	TRBV3-1	TRBJ2-3	CASSQDLDDTDTQYF	TGTGCCAGCAGCCAAGATCTAGACGACACAGATACGCAGTATTTT
TRBD2	-	TRBV20-1	TRBJ2-1	CSASLTSGASRQFF	TGCAGTGCTAGCCTCACTAGCGGGGCGTCCAGGCAGTTCTTC